This note documents a single T cell receptor beta chain sequence. Its antigen is not identified. The data derive from a study of CD8+ T cells in alopecia areata. Study summary: Patients in the study were on tofacitinib for 6 to 18 months, then off it for 6 months.

Treatment defined: oral pan-JAK inhibitor, 5-10 mg twice daily. The CDR3 length is 20 residues. V dropped 1 base and J dropped 0; count of bases not matched to a gene: 11. Germline V lookup: CDR1 MGHRA, CDR2 YSYEKL. The authors extracted RNA and reverse transcribed it into cDNA as the sequencing template. The protocol was immunoSEQ multiplex PCR, while the TCRdb copy is restricted to in-frame clones and leaves out a portion. The profile shows 120,000 or so clones, approximately 57% of them singletons. Broader study findings: Higher clonality than in normal scalp was seen in lesional scalp, especially alopecia totalis/universalis. In scalp and blood during tofacitinib, many expanded lesional clones persisted. Tissue-resident alphabeta T cells belonging to normal skin likewise get sequenced within scalp specimens.

The sample was CD4+ T cells sorted from blood, taken at week 4, from a patient treated with tofacitinib. J is TRBJ2-1 and V is TRBV4-1; 11 positions agree with TRBD2. The sequence derives from a human donor with alopecia areata. CDR3 coding DNA: TGCGCCAGCAGCCAAGCCGCGACTAGCGGGATGACGAGCTCCTACAATGAGCAGTTCTTC. Translated, it gives CASSQAATSGMTSSYNEQFF.